This TCR beta chain was identified during a study of somatic mutations in cytotoxic T cells in rheumatoid arthritis. Clones were sequenced by immunoSEQ multiplex PCR, and TCRdb holds only the in-frame ones, with some missing. The top ten clones hold about 22% of a sample with about 16,000 clones, nearly 80% of them seen once. The CDR3 consists of 11 residues. Deletions cut 2 bases from V and 8 bases from J, with 6 bases between. Germline values: CDR1 SGHVS, CDR2 FNYEAQ. Sequencing used CD8+ T cells sorted from blood. The receptor's source is an adult with rheumatoid arthritis. The V and J genes are TRBV7-6 and TRBJ1-1; D is undetermined. CDR3 coding DNA: TGTGCCAGCAGCTTAAGGCCGGAAGCTTTCTTT. It encodes CASSLRPEAFF.